Sequencing of this T cell receptor beta chain was carried out in a study of T cell responses to AZD1222 COVID-19 vaccine listed by TCRdb under 2021. Context from the whole study: A total of approximately 240 trial participants underwent TCR sequencing, of whom 200 to 220 had received two doses of AZD1222 and roughly 26 had received two doses of the MenACWY control vaccine. Trial participants were enrolled into age subgroups of 18-55, 56-69 and 70-plus years, which contained about 160, 30 and 59 TCR-sequenced participants, respectively.

This specimen's time point label, per the study, means: about 28 days (+/-7) after the second vaccine dose. AZD1222 recipients given second doses at about 4 weeks or at about 12 weeks were pooled, since spike-specific TCR depth and breadth were not found to differ between the two schedules. The vaccinee samples were drawn from two UK trials, COV001 and COV002, one of which was a single-blind randomized controlled phase 2/3 trial testing AZD1222 (ChAdOx1 nCoV-19) in healthy adults. For TCRbeta chain sequencing, PBMC samples were collected from trial participants at day 0 and at day 28 after the second dose. The CDR3 regions of human TCRbeta chains were analyzed by immunosequencing. For the original study's pipeline: Repertoire TCRs were matched against a reference library of SARS-CoV-2-specific TCRs generated with the MIRA antigen-specificity platform. Breadth meant the fraction of unique TCRs that were SARS-CoV-2-associated, whereas depth meant the fraction of total T cells that were SARS-CoV-2-associated. Using the MIRA data, every spike-specific TCR was mapped to the spike region that the TCR reacted to and assigned to either a CD4 or a CD8 class. Log10-transformed breadth and depth values were compared by one-way ANOVA with Sidak's multiple comparisons tests. Here the immuneACCESS table is served through TCRdb, limited to in-frame sequences with V and J called. Missing clones are a known gap in these copies; in checked studies unresolved V genes cover under half, and the rest lacks a known reason. V and J calls and clone size come straight from that table; D and trimming were deduced from the DNA. Counted in this sample were about 140,000 clones; 90% to 95% of them appeared once. Of the sample, 3.6% falls within the top ten clones.

Summary of the overall study and its limitations: The 56-69-year group was small, and its depth increase did not reach significance, likely because of low power. Most participants were white British and females outnumbered males, and the authors suggested that clonal diversity may have been underestimated. Only a handful of AZD1222 recipients were SARS-CoV-2 seropositive at baseline, limiting conclusions about previously exposed vaccinees. Because no day 14 peak-response samples were available, repertoires were characterized only after the peak T cell response. Epitopes outside the regions mutated in the B.1.351 and B.1.1.7 variants were reportedly recognized by nearly half of the unique spike-specific TCRs. Spike-specific TCR breadth and depth rose significantly after two AZD1222 doses compared with day 0 and with MenACWY recipients. The whole spike protein was spanned by vaccine-associated CD4 TCRs, and dominant responses were seen in regions 160-218 and 743-854.

As concerns this clone: Which antigen it targets is not known. No per-base quality is available; no much larger clone lies one base away.

CDR1 and CDR2 were assigned from the germline V gene as MDHEN and SYDVKM. At the junction V is shortened by 0 bases and J by 1 base; bases outside the gene matches: 2. The CDR3 covers 16 residues, taking in both the cysteine and the phenylalanine. Only CDR3 DNA remains: 48 bases, in frame from the first base. The TCR was taken from an adult who received the AZD1222 COVID-19 vaccine. Sequenced here: peripheral blood, sampled 28 days after the second AZD1222 dose. The V gene is TRBV28 and the J gene is TRBJ2-7; 11 nucleotides in the junction match TRBD1. CDR3 loop: CASSLWGTGGSYEQYF. The nucleotide sequence is TGTGCCAGCAGTTTATGGGGGACAGGGGGGTCCTACGAGCAGTACTTC.